This is a list of T cell receptor beta chains from one sample in a study of blood T cell repertoires in COVID-19. Clones were read by immunoSEQ multiplex PCR, and TCRdb kept only the in-frame ones, dropping some. The top ten hold 0.7% of the sample, which has some 460,000 clones, roughly 90% seen once. The sequencing sample was made of PBMCs or T cells enriched from blood (not recorded which). The receptors stem from a young woman who had recovered from COVID-19. CDR3s include the opening cysteine and the closing phenylalanine or tryptophan. D genes are given only for firm matches. Size tells how often a clone was seen (once, few, many) or the class of an expanded clone, and some rows leave it out.

TRBJ1-1	TRBD1	.	TRBV28	CASRKRQGAMAFF	TGTGCCAGCAGGAAAAGACAGGGGGCGATGGCTTTCTTT
TRBJ2-7	.	.	TRBV7-9	CASSSQQGPNEQYF	TGTGCCAGCAGCTCTCAACAGGGTCCCAACGAGCAGTACTTC
TRBJ1-6	TRBD1	.	TRBV5-6	CASSWGQSSYNSPLHF	TGTGCCAGCAGCTGGGGACAGAGCTCCTATAATTCACCCCTCCACTTT
TRBJ2-3	TRBD2	.	TRBV7-3	CASSLFREGPSTDTQYF	TGTGCCAGCAGCTTATTCAGGGAGGGGCCTAGCACAGATACGCAGTATTTT
TRBJ2-1	.	.	TRBV11-3	CASSRTPPGEQFF	TGTGCCAGCAGTCGGACTCCGCCGGGTGAGCAGTTCTTC
TRBJ2-1	TRBD2	.	TRBV19	CASGRAGAGGNEQFF	TGTGCCAGTGGCAGAGCGGGAGCGGGGGGGAATGAGCAGTTCTTC
TRBJ1-3	.	.	TRBV27	CASSFNGRGGGNTIYF	TGTGCCAGCAGTTTTAACGGGCGGGGAGGAGGAAACACCATATATTTT
TRBJ1-1	TRBD1	.	TRBV4-1	CASSQGTGYNTEAFF	TGCGCCAGCAGCCAAGGGACAGGGTACAACACTGAAGCTTTCTTT
TRBJ2-1	TRBD1	.	TRBV9	CASSEPQGADYNEQFF	TGTGCCAGCAGCGAACCACAGGGGGCAGACTACAATGAGCAGTTCTTC
TRBJ2-5	.	.	TRBV27	CASSLRGGETQYF	TGTGCCAGCAGTTTACGCGGTGGAGAGACCCAGTACTTC
TRBJ2-5	.	.	TRBV7-2	CASSLGPRGETQYF	TGTGCCAGCAGCTTAGGCCCCCGAGGGGAGACCCAGTACTTC
TRBJ2-2	.	.	TRBV4-1	CASSLSLTGELFF	TGCGCCAGCAGCCTCTCCCTGACCGGGGAGCTGTTTTTT
TRBJ1-3	.	.	TRBV4-2	CASSQIRGDGAGNTIYF	TGTGCCAGCAGCCAAATCCGGGGTGACGGTGCTGGAAACACCATATATTTT
TRBJ1-5	.	.	TRBV4-2	CASSQGRGEGNQPQHF	TGTGCCAGCAGCCAAGGACGGGGAGAGGGCAATCAGCCCCAGCATTTT
TRBJ2-2	.	.	TRBV5-1	CASSFGASELTGELFF	TGCGCCAGCAGCTTTGGAGCTAGCGAGTTAACCGGGGAGCTGTTTTTT
TRBJ2-1	.	.	TRBV7-3	CASSPGLQNEQFF	TGTGCCAGCAGCCCGGGACTTCAGAATGAGCAGTTCTTC
TRBJ2-3	TRBD2	.	TRBV18	CASSPRTSGGADTQYF	TGTGCCAGCTCACCGAGGACTAGCGGGGGGGCTGATACGCAGTATTTT
TRBJ1-2	.	.	TRBV5-5	CASSAPHGLWGYTF	TGTGCCAGCAGCGCCCCTCACGGGTTGTGGGGCTACACCTTC
TRBJ1-1	.	.	TRBV6-5	CASRGRENTEAFF	TGTGCCAGCAGGGGCAGGGAGAACACTGAAGCTTTCTTT
TRBJ2-3	TRBD1	once	TRBV9	CASSFSTGGTDTQYF	TGTGCCAGCAGCTTCAGTACAGGGGGCACAGATACGCAGTATTTT
TRBJ1-1	TRBD1	.	TRBV7-9	CASSRPGLGTVEAFF	TGTGCCAGCAGCCGCCCCGGCTTGGGGACAGTCGAAGCTTTCTTT
TRBJ2-4	.	.	TRBV5-4	CASSLKISGDKNIQYF	TGTGCCAGCAGCTTAAAAATATCAGGGGACAAAAACATTCAGTACTTC
TRBJ2-5	.	.	TRBV27	CASWRAGAQETQYF	TGTGCCAGCTGGAGGGCGGGGGCCCAAGAGACCCAGTACTTC
TRBJ1-2	.	.	TRBV12-3/TRBV12-4	CASSFTGNYGYTF	TGTGCCAGCAGTTTTACAGGGAACTATGGCTACACCTTC
TRBJ2-1	TRBD2	.	TRBV14	CASSLLAGAYNEQFF	TGTGCCAGCAGCCTTTTAGCGGGGGCCTACAATGAGCAGTTCTTC
TRBJ1-6	.	once	TRBV6-6	CASSPPNSPLHF	TGTGCCAGCAGCCCCCCGAATTCACCCCTCCACTTT
TRBJ1-2	.	.	TRBV19	CASGGRQSSNYGYTF	TGTGCCAGTGGGGGCCGACAGTCCTCTAACTATGGCTACACCTTC
TRBJ1-2	TRBD1	.	TRBV5-1	CASSHQGAPPGQGRGYTF	TGCGCCAGCAGCCATCAGGGAGCGCCGCCGGGACAGGGGAGAGGCTACACCTTC
TRBJ1-5	.	.	TRBV3-1/TRBV3-2	CASSQDRGLWPQHF	TGTGCCAGCAGCCAAGATCGAGGCCTCTGGCCCCAGCATTTT
TRBJ1-1	.	.	TRBV6-5	CASSYRDTEGPEAFF	TGTGCCAGCAGTTACAGGGACACAGAGGGCCCTGAAGCTTTCTTT